This entry describes one T cell receptor (beta chain). Antigen specificity is unknown. From germline, CDR1 is SEHNR and CDR2 FQNEAQ (reference sequence). The CDR3 spans 15 residues. With 5 bases clipped from V and 0 bases from J, the junction kept 2 bases outside the gene matches. Using immunoSEQ multiplex PCR, the repertoire was profiled, and TCRdb retains in-frame clones only, with some absent. This table holds over a million clones, 98% found once. The study separated CD4+ cells into CD45RA+ naive and CD45RA-negative memory subsets. The sample comes from a study of shared clonotypes between healthy human individuals. Study-wide results and caveats: Non-shared clonotypes were found to have lower generation probabilities than the clonotypes that were shared by all four of the sorted-subset donors. Researchers sampled only blood; tissue repertoires likely differ. Rarefaction analysis demonstrated incomplete sorted-subset sequencing notwithstanding large depth.

The chain has TRBV7-9 and TRBJ1-4, with 8 bases identical to TRBD1. Sequenced sample: naive CD4+ T cells sorted from blood. Subset defined: CD45RA+ positively selected. The TCR sequence derives from a man aged 30-40 years in good health. CDR3 in amino acids: CASSTTGATNEKLFF. The CDR3 DNA sequence: TGTGCCAGCAGCACGACAGGGGCAACTAATGAAAAACTGTTTTTT.